This TCR beta chain was observed in a study of T cell repertoires in cytomegalovirus infection. The V and J ends lost 0 bases and 3 bases respectively, with 12 bases between them. Germline assignment: CDR1 SGHTA and CDR2 FQGTGA. This CDR3 is built from 15 residues. Each CDR3 protein is one row after TCRdb ran MiXCR on the reads. Of some 180,000 distinct CDR3 sequences detected, approximately 20% appear once; the ten largest clones hold about 3%. This clonotype was counted only a few times. The chain carries TRBV7-3 and TRBJ2-7, with a tentative D call TRBD2 (6 bases). The source material was PBMCs. The TCR comes from a human donor in good health (CMV status not recorded). Some clones in this sample may be carry-over from other donors' samples. CDR3 residues: CASSLTGSGDYEQYF. CDR3 in DNA: TGTGCCAGCAGCTTAACGGGTAGCGGAGACTACGAGCAGTACTTC.